These 26 T cell receptor beta chains were all obtained from the same sample, sequenced in a study of blood T cell repertoires in COVID-19. Profiling relied on immunoSEQ multiplex PCR, and the TCRdb table lists in-frame clones only, not all of them. The repertoire holds roughly 180,000 clones, about 86% seen once, with 3.6% in the top ten. The specimen was PBMCs or T cells enriched from blood (not recorded which). The source is a woman aged 50 to 65 in a cohort exposed to, infected with or recovered from COVID-19 (not recorded which).

V is TRBV3-1 (or the pseudogene TRBV3-2) and J is TRBJ1-1; TRBD1 aligns across 9 bases. Germline values: CDR1 LGHDT, CDR2 YNNKEL (reference sequence). This CDR3 is built from 15 residues. V lost 2 bases to trimming and J lost 5 bases; unmatched junction nucleotides: 6. CDR3 protein: CASSQLGQGGTEAFF. In nucleotides, the CDR3 is TGTGCCAGCAGCCAATTGGGACAGGGCGGGACTGAAGCTTTCTTT.

This chain connects TRBV6-1 to TRBJ2-4; tentative D call: TRBD2 (6 bases). Trimming took 3 bases from V and 1 from J, leaving 10 bases between them. The length of the CDR3 is 15 residues. The germline CDR1 and CDR2 sequences are MNHNS and SASEGT. The CDR3 nucleotides are TGTGCCAGCAGTGACAGGGCGGGGGCCAAAAACATTCAGTACTTC. The encoded protein is CASSDRAGAKNIQYF.

This chain links TRBV5-6 with TRBJ1-1; D unresolved. This CDR3 has 14 amino acids. Deletions cut 1 base from V and 1 base from J, with 8 bases between. CDR1 SGHDT and CDR2 YYEEEE come from the germline V gene. The CDR3 region is CASSLFWQNTEAFF. The CDR3 DNA sequence: TGTGCCAGCAGCTTGTTCTGGCAGAACACTGAAGCTTTCTTT. The entire variable domain, with the rest obtained from reference TRBV5-6 and TRBJ1-1, is as follows: DAGVTQSPTHLIKTRGQQVTLRCSPKSGHDTVSWYQQALGQGPQFIFQYYEEEERQRGNFPDRFSGHQFPNYSSELNVNALLLGDSALYLCASSLFWQNTEAFFGQGTRLTVV.

The V and J genes are TRBV28 and TRBJ1-6, with D tentatively TRBD1 (6 bases). CDR1 and CDR2 from the germline V gene are MDHEN and SYDVKM. V was trimmed by 7 bases and J by 2 bases, leaving 12 bases between them. This CDR3 spans 15 amino acids. The CDR3 nucleotides read TGTGCCAGCAAAAAGGGGGGGACCTATAATTCACCCCTCCACTTT. Its translation: CASKKGGTYNSPLHF.

V and J are TRBV19 and TRBJ1-6, with 11 positions matching TRBD1. The CDR3 length is 16 residues. The germline V gene encodes CDR1 LNHDA and CDR2 SQIVND (reference sequence). Trimming removed 2 bases from V and 6 bases from J; junction bases left unmatched: 3. For the CDR3, the DNA is TGTGCCAGTAGTATAACCGGGACAGGGGGTAATTCACCCCTCCACTTT. Encoded protein: CASSITGTGGNSPLHF.

This clone was observed a single time. The V gene is TRBV10-3, the J gene TRBJ2-7; 7 bases align to TRBD1. Germline-derived CDR1 and CDR2 are ENHRY and SYGVKD. The V and J ends lost 6 bases and 5 bases, in that order; junction bases with no gene match: 10. The CDR3 is 14 residues long. The DNA for the CDR3 is TGTGCCATCAGACCTCGAGGGGGCGTCGACGAGCAGTACTTC. This sequence encodes CAIRPRGGVDEQYF.

To note about this clone: Other nucleotide sequences from this sample produce the same CDR3. The genes are TRBV5-4 and TRBJ1-1; D remains unclear. The germline V gene encodes CDR1 SGHNT and CDR2 YYREEE (reference sequence). The CDR3 runs 14 residues. V lost 1 base to trimming and J lost 1 base, with 8 bases between them. CDR3 bases: TGTGCCAGCAGCTTGTCTCGGGGGAACACTGAAGCTTTCTTT. Encoded protein: CASSLSRGNTEAFF.

As concerns this clone: One end of the junction varies from germline; a read error may be responsible. This chain links TRBV5-6 with TRBJ1-1, with D tentatively TRBD1 (5 bases). The germline V gene encodes CDR1 SGHDT and CDR2 YYEEEE. The CDR3 is made up of 13 amino acids. The CDR3, as DNA: TGTGCCAGCAGCTTGCCAGGGAACCCTGAAGCTTTCTTT. This translates into CASSLPGNPEAFF.

The CDR3 here is CASSFHGTESGEQYF. In nucleotides, the CDR3 is TGTGCCAGCAGCTTCCATGGGACAGAGAGCGGCGAGCAGTACTTC. J is TRBJ2-7 and V is TRBV3-1 (or the pseudogene TRBV3-2); 7 nucleotides align to TRBD1. Germline V gene data show CDR1 as LGHDT and CDR2 as YNNKEL (reference sequence). This CDR3 spans 15 amino acids. V lost 5 bases, J lost 6 bases, and 13 bases stayed unmatched.

The chain is built from TRBV2 and TRBJ2-3, with 9 positions matching TRBD2. Germline trimming cut 8 bases from V and 6 bases from J; bases unmatched to any gene: 6. In germline, CDR1 is SNHLY, CDR2 FYNNEI. This CDR3 contains 13 residues. CDR3 region: CASQRGAGDTQYF. CDR3 DNA sequence: TGTGCCAGCCAGCGGGGGGCGGGGGATACGCAGTATTTT.

The chain recombines TRBV4-1 with TRBJ1-5; D is uncertain. The CDR3 loop spans 14 amino acids. Germline V gene sequence: CDR1 MGHRA, CDR2 YSYEKL. Trimming left V 1 base short and J 4 bases short, with 8 bases between. CDR3 sequence reads: CASSQVGGNQPQHF. CDR3 DNA: TGCGCCAGCAGCCAAGTAGGAGGGAATCAGCCCCAGCATTTT.

The rearrangement uses TRBV4-3 and TRBJ2-5; TRBD2 matches 8 bases. J gave up 9 bases and V 3 bases, and 6 bases lay outside the gene matches. This CDR3 region has 13 residues. Germline lookup yields CDR1 LGHNA and CDR2 YSLEER. This CDR3 reads CASSHSGEEAQYF. Written as DNA, the CDR3 is TGCGCCAGCAGCCATAGCGGGGAGGAGGCCCAGTACTTC.

The chain has TRBV7-2 and TRBJ2-1; no reliable D call. V lost 2 bases and J 5 bases, leaving 13 bases between the germline ends. This CDR3 is built from 15 residues. Germline lookup yields CDR1 SGHTA and CDR2 FQGNSA. The CDR3 sequence is CASSLFNYRDNEQFF. The CDR3 DNA reads as TGTGCCAGCAGCTTATTTAACTACCGAGACAATGAGCAGTTCTTC.

Details on this clone: Other nucleotide sequences from this sample produce the same CDR3. The rearrangement joins TRBV7-3 to TRBJ1-1; possibly TRBD1 for D (5 bases). This CDR3 is 13 amino acids long. Germline V lookup: CDR1 SGHTA, CDR2 FQGTGA. V lost 0 bases and J lost 4, with 6 bases in between. CDR3 residues: CASSLTGGTEAFF. The CDR3 bases are TGTGCCAGCAGCTTAACGGGGGGCACTGAAGCTTTCTTT.

This chain links TRBV28 with TRBJ1-1; the match to TRBD1 covers 9 bases. The CDR3 loop spans 14 amino acids. V dropped 5 bases and J dropped 4; count of bases not matched to a gene: 5. Germline V gene data show CDR1 as MDHEN and CDR2 as SYDVKM. The CDR3 DNA reads as TGTGCCAGCAGTCCCGACAGGGGGGGCACTGAAGCTTTCTTT. Encoded protein: CASSPDRGGTEAFF.

The V gene is TRBV6-4, the J gene TRBJ2-1; 9 nucleotides line up with TRBD2. Germline V gene sequence: CDR1 MRHNA, CDR2 SNTAGT. The trim removed 4 bases at V and 4 bases at J, leaving 5 bases unmatched. CDR3 length equals 15 residues. The CDR3 nucleotides are TGTGCCAGCAGTGCTCTAGCGGGGTTTTACAATGAGCAGTTCTTC. Translated: CASSALAGFYNEQFF.

This clone has only a few counts. CDR3 amino acids: CASSPAGNLQETQYF. As DNA, the CDR3 is TGTGCCAGCAGCCCCGCGGGCAACCTCCAAGAGACCCAGTACTTC. The genes are TRBV9 and TRBJ2-5, with D possibly being TRBD2 (5 bases). The V end lost 4 bases, the J end lost 1 base, and 14 bases lay between the germline ends. Germline V gene sequence: CDR1 SGDLS, CDR2 YYNGEE. The CDR3 contains 15 residues.

This rearrangement joins TRBV3-1 (or the pseudogene TRBV3-2) to TRBJ1-2, with 9 bases aligning to TRBD1. Germline lookup yields CDR1 LGHDT and CDR2 YNNKEL (reference sequence). V lost 6 bases, J lost 6 bases, and 11 bases stayed unmatched. There are 15 residues in the CDR3. This chain's CDR3 is CASSRPGQGTNGYTF. As DNA, the CDR3 is TGTGCCAGCAGTCGTCCGGGACAGGGAACGAATGGCTACACCTTC.

In its sample, this clone was seen once. The chain couples TRBV7-2 to TRBJ1-3, with a weak D call TRBD1 (6 bases). V was shortened by 3 bases and J by 2 bases, with 11 bases between the two germline ends. The CDR3 contains 15 residues. Germline V gives CDR1 SGHTA, CDR2 FQGNSA. The CDR3 DNA reads TGTGCCAGCAGCTTGTCGTCAGGGGCTGGAAACACCATATATTTT. It is translated as CASSLSSGAGNTIYF.

This chain links TRBV28 with TRBJ1-1; 7 positions match TRBD1. CDR3 length: 14 residues. CDR1 MDHEN and CDR2 SYDVKM come from the germline V gene. Losses at the gene ends were 6 bases for V and 7 bases for J; bases not matched to a gene: 11. This CDR3 reads CASSPRGATIEAFF. CDR3 DNA sequence: TGTGCCAGCAGCCCCAGGGGGGCGACGATTGAAGCTTTCTTT.

The chain recombines TRBV6-5 with TRBJ2-7; tentatively, D is TRBD2 (5 bases). Germline V CDR1 and CDR2: MNHEY, SVGAGI. The CDR3 sequence is 14 residues long. The V end was cut by 0 bases, the J end by 7 bases, with 13 bases between. The CDR3 sequence is CASSYSRPPGEQYF. CDR3 DNA sequence: TGTGCCAGCAGTTACTCGCGGCCGCCGGGAGAGCAGTACTTC.

The chain has TRBV10-2 and TRBJ1-5, with 7 bases lining up with TRBD1. Trimming at V came to 1 base and at J to 4 bases, leaving 1 base not matched to a gene. Germline assignment: CDR1 WSHSY and CDR2 SAAADI. The CDR3 is 14 amino acids. CDR3 sequence: CASSEWDRNQPQHF. For the CDR3, the DNA is TGCGCCAGCAGTGAGTGGGACAGAAATCAGCCCCAGCATTTT.

This clone was seen only once. The J gene is TRBJ2-5, the V gene TRBV5-5; a weak D match, TRBD1 (6 bases). V was cut by 4 bases and J by 5 bases, with 18 bases left in between. Germline CDR1 and CDR2: SGHKS and YYEKEE (reference sequence). CDR3 size: 15 residues. CDR3 sequence: CASSGNRELAETQYF. The CDR3 DNA reads TGTGCCAGCAGCGGGAACAGGGAATTGGCTGAGACCCAGTACTTC.

The rearrangement links TRBV4-3 to TRBJ2-1; TRBD2 agrees at 12 bases. The V segment lost 2 bases and the J segment 8 bases; nucleotides outside the gene matches: 7. The CDR3 runs 16 residues. In germline, CDR1 is LGHNA, CDR2 YSLEER. CDR3 amino acids: CASSQPLAGGIHEQFF. CDR3 in DNA: TGCGCCAGCAGCCAACCGCTAGCGGGGGGGATCCATGAGCAGTTCTTC.

The rearrangement uses TRBV19 and TRBJ2-5, with 9 nucleotides matching TRBD1. The germline V gene has CDR1 LNHDA and CDR2 SQIVND (reference sequence). The CDR3 is 16 residues long. V trimming: 1 base; J trimming: 5 bases; junction bases outside the gene matches: 8. The CDR3 loop reads CASSIGAGQGRETQYF. CDR3 nucleotide sequence: TGTGCCAGTAGTATAGGTGCGGGACAGGGTAGGGAGACCCAGTACTTC. Full variable domain (outside the CDR3, taken from reference TRBV19 and TRBJ2-5): DGGITQSPKYLFRKEGQNVTLSCEQNLNHDAMYWYRQDPGQGLRLIYYSQIVNDFQKGDIAEGYSVSREKKESFPLTVTSAQKNPTAFYLCASSIGAGQGRETQYFGPGTRLLVL.

The chain joins TRBV27 to TRBJ2-3; 7 bases line up with TRBD2. V dropped 5 bases and J dropped 1; count of bases not matched to a gene: 9. This CDR3 is 16 amino acids long. CDR1 and CDR2 from the germline V gene are MNHEY and SMNVEV (reference sequence). The CDR3 reads CASSTSSGRGTDTQYF. DNA for the CDR3: TGTGCCAGCAGTACCTCTAGCGGACGGGGCACAGATACGCAGTATTTT.